The 26 T cell receptor beta chains below all came from one sample that was sequenced in a study of chemoradiotherapy in HPV16-positive cancers. Assay used: immunoSEQ multiplex PCR; TCRdb lists only in-frame clones, some missing. The top ten clones hold 22% of a sample with around 12,000 clones, roughly nine tenths of them seen once. Sequenced here: blood, sampled from a patient who underwent chemoradiotherapy. The receptors here all came from a human donor with HPV-associated anogenital cancer.

The chain joins TRBV5-4 to TRBJ2-3; 9 bases are shared with TRBD2. J was trimmed by 2 bases and V by 9 bases; bases with no gene match: 19. The CDR3 covers 18 residues. Germline lookup yields CDR1 SGHNT and CDR2 YYREEE (reference sequence). CDR3 DNA sequence: TGTGCCAACTCGAGGGCGACGGGGCGGGGGGGTACCACAGATACGCAGTATTTT. Protein sequence: CANSRATGRGGTTDTQYF.

V and J are TRBV7-9 and TRBJ2-7, with 9 bases lining up with TRBD1. CDR3 size: 13 residues. In germline, CDR1 is SEHNR, CDR2 FQNEAQ (reference sequence). After removal of 5 bases from V and 9 bases from J, the junction contained 8 bases not matched to a gene. This CDR3 is CASSPLTGGGQYF. The CDR3 DNA reads as TGTGCCAGCAGCCCGCTAACAGGGGGCGGGCAGTACTTC.

This chain connects TRBV2 to TRBJ2-1; 8 bases fit TRBD2. The CDR3 has 15 residues. J lost 6 bases, V lost 6 bases, and 10 bases had no gene match. Germline V gives CDR1 SNHLY, CDR2 FYNNEI. The CDR3 DNA reads TGTGCCAGCAGCGGGACTAGGTCAAGGGGCAATGAGCAGTTCTTC. Its protein is CASSGTRSRGNEQFF. Supplemented by reference TRBV2 and TRBJ2-1, the full variable domain reads EPEVTQTPSHQVTQMGQEVILRCVPISNHLYFYWYRQILGQKVEFLVSFYNNEISEKSEIFDDQFSVERPDGSNFTLKIRSTKLEDSAMYFCASSGTRSRGNEQFFGPGTRLTVL.

The V call is TRBV12-5, the J call TRBJ2-7; D is unresolved. Germline V gene sequence: CDR1 LGHNT, CDR2 FRNRAP. V lost 0 bases and J lost 0, with 3 bases in between. The CDR3 contains 13 residues. CDR3 sequence reads: CASGLVSSYEQYF. In DNA, the CDR3 is TGTGCTAGTGGTTTGGTCAGCTCCTACGAGCAGTACTTC.

The chain combines TRBV2 with TRBJ1-1; no definite D call. V was cut by 0 bases and J by 5 bases, with 16 bases left in between. The CDR3 sequence is 16 residues long. CDR1 and CDR2 (germline): SNHLY, FYNNEI. The CDR3 is CASSEAPTNLGTEAFF. As DNA, the CDR3 is TGTGCCAGCAGTGAAGCTCCGACAAACCTGGGAACTGAAGCTTTCTTT.

The V call is TRBV5-1, the J call TRBJ1-2, with TRBD1 as a possible D gene (5 bases). This CDR3 has 14 amino acids. Germline loops: CDR1 SGHRS, CDR2 YFSETQ. Trimming removed 4 bases at V and 0 bases at J, with 10 bases between. In DNA, the CDR3 is TGCGCCAGCAGCACCACAGGTACTAACTATGGCTACACCTTC. It translates to CASSTTGTNYGYTF.

The rearrangement links TRBV7-2 to TRBJ2-5; the D is unclear. Germline CDR1 is SGHTA and CDR2 is FQGNSA. The length of the CDR3 is 14 residues. Trimming pared 1 base from V and 0 bases from J, leaving 6 bases between. CDR3 nucleotides: TGTGCCAGCAGCTTAGGACGGCACCAAGAGACCCAGTACTTC. Its translation: CASSLGRHQETQYF.

The CDR3 DNA is TGTGCCAGCAGCCCCCGAGGAGCAGATACGCAGTATTTT. This codes for CASSPRGADTQYF. This sequence joins TRBV7-9 and TRBJ2-3; D is uncertain. This CDR3 contains 13 residues. Deletions cut 5 bases from V and 4 bases from J, with 10 bases between. From germline, CDR1 is SEHNR and CDR2 FQNEAQ (reference sequence). Supplemented by reference TRBV7-9 and TRBJ2-3, the full variable domain reads DTGVSQNPRHKITKRGQNVTFRCDPISEHNRLYWYRQTLGQGPEFLTYFQNEAQLEKSRLLSDRFSAERPKGSFSTLEIQRTEQGDSAMYLCASSPRGADTQYFGPGTRLTVL.

This chain links TRBV7-6 with TRBJ2-1, with no clear D. Trimming removed 0 bases from V and 5 bases from J, with 8 bases in between. This CDR3 comprises 14 residues. Germline V lookup: CDR1 SGHVS, CDR2 FNYEAQ. The CDR3 DNA follows: TGTGCCAGCAGCTTAGCTGTTACGCACAATGAGCAGTTCTTC. Residues: CASSLAVTHNEQFF.

DNA of the CDR3: TGCGCCAGCAGCTTCTCCGGGACAAATAACTATGGCTACACCTTC. Translation: CASSFSGTNNYGYTF. The chain has TRBV5-1 and TRBJ1-2; D is perhaps TRBD1 (6 bases). The V end was cut by 2 bases, the J end by 1 base, with 12 bases between. The CDR3 contains 15 residues. Looked up from germline, CDR1 is SGHRS and CDR2 is YFSETQ.

The chain has TRBV29-1 and TRBJ1-2; D is uncertain. Germline CDR1 reads SQVTM; CDR2 reads ANQGSEA. With 4 bases removed from V and 2 bases from J, the gap between germline ends came to 11 bases. The length of the CDR3 is 13 residues. The CDR3 DNA sequence: TGCAGCGTTGCGGGGAGGTTGAACTATGGCTACACCTTC. It yields the protein CSVAGRLNYGYTF.

The chain has TRBV28 and TRBJ1-1, with D perhaps matching TRBD1 (6 bases). The CDR3 is 16 residues long. The V and J ends lost 2 bases and 4 bases respectively, with 17 bases between them. The germline gives CDR1 MDHEN, CDR2 SYDVKM. The CDR3 protein is CASSLRGFRGLTEAFF. The CDR3, as DNA: TGTGCCAGCAGTTTACGGGGGTTCAGGGGCCTCACTGAAGCTTTCTTT.

This chain links TRBV28 with TRBJ2-7; TRBD2 matches 8 bases. V lost 3 bases, J lost 2 bases, and 6 bases stayed unmatched. There are 15 residues in the CDR3. Germline V CDR1 and CDR2: MDHEN, SYDVKM. The CDR3 reads CASSLPPGLAYEQYF. The CDR3 DNA follows: TGTGCCAGCAGTTTGCCACCGGGACTAGCCTACGAGCAGTACTTC.

The J gene is TRBJ2-3, the V gene TRBV5-5, with TRBD1 identical over 12 bases. Germline V lookup: CDR1 SGHKS, CDR2 YYEKEE (reference sequence). CDR3 length equals 16 residues. Unmatched junction bases numbered 7, after V lost 3 bases and J lost 5 bases. The CDR3 is CASSSRGQGAEDTQYF. The CDR3 nucleotides read TGTGCCAGCAGCTCTAGGGGACAGGGGGCAGAAGATACGCAGTATTTT.

The chain employs TRBV4-2 and TRBJ2-1, with TRBD2 matching over 7 bases. J gave up 7 bases and V 3 bases, and 6 bases lay outside the gene matches. This CDR3 is 14 amino acids long. Germline loops: CDR1 LGHNA, CDR2 YNFKEQ. DNA of the CDR3: TGTGCCAGCAGCCATCGGAGCGGGAAGAATGAGCAGTTCTTC. Translated: CASSHRSGKNEQFF.

The chain uses TRBV6-6 and TRBJ1-2; maybe TRBD1 (5 bases). The ends were cut back, 0 bases at V and 3 bases at J, with 8 bases in the middle. CDR3 length: 14 amino acids. The germline V gene encodes CDR1 MNHNY and CDR2 SVGAGI (reference sequence). CDR3 residues: CASSYSTGYYGYTF. The DNA for the CDR3 is TGTGCCAGCAGTTACTCTACAGGATACTATGGCTACACCTTC.

The chain employs TRBV19 and TRBJ2-2; the D gene is possibly TRBD1 (6 bases). The CDR3 runs 17 residues. V was shortened by 6 bases and J by 0 bases, with 17 bases between the two germline ends. Per the germline V gene, CDR1 is LNHDA and CDR2 is SQIVND (reference sequence). The CDR3 region is CASSAPGDPANTGELFF. CDR3 bases: TGTGCCAGTAGCGCACCAGGGGACCCGGCGAACACCGGGGAGCTGTTTTTT.

Written as DNA, the CDR3 is TGCGCCAGCAGCTTGGGATCGGGACAGGGAAACAATGAGCAGTTCTTC. Its translation: CASSLGSGQGNNEQFF. The chain links TRBV5-1 to TRBJ2-1, with 9 bases fitting TRBD1. Germline loops: CDR1 SGHRS, CDR2 YFSETQ. The ends lost 0 bases at V and 5 bases at J; junction bases unmatched: 6. This CDR3 spans 16 amino acids.

DNA for the CDR3: TGTGCCAGCGGAAGACGCTACAATGAGCAGTTCTTC. Its protein product is CASGRRYNEQFF. The rearrangement links TRBV27 to TRBJ2-1; D is unclear. The ends were cut back, 8 bases at V and 3 bases at J, with 8 bases in the middle. CDR1 MNHEY and CDR2 SMNVEV come from the germline V gene (reference sequence). The CDR3 is 12 residues long.

The rearrangement joins TRBV6-5 to TRBJ2-7; 8 positions match TRBD1. CDR3 length: 13 residues. The V gene end was trimmed by 6 bases and the J gene end by 7 bases; junction bases not matched to a gene: 8. Germline CDR1 reads MNHEY; CDR2 reads SVGAGI. For the CDR3, the DNA is TGTGCCAGCAGCCCGGACAGGGTGTTGGAGCAGTACTTC. Amino acids: CASSPDRVLEQYF.

CDR3 coding DNA: TGTGCCAGCAGTGACTCGAGTTCGGCCGGGGAGCTGTTTTTT. Encoded protein: CASSDSSSAGELFF. The genes are TRBV6-4 and TRBJ2-2; D gene unclear. The CDR3 contains 14 residues. V shed 0 bases and J shed 6 bases, with 8 bases lying between them. Germline V gene data show CDR1 as MRHNA and CDR2 as SNTAGT.

V usage is TRBV19 and J usage is TRBJ1-2, with D maybe TRBD1 (6 bases). Trimming took 4 bases from V and 4 from J, leaving 16 bases between them. The CDR3 has 15 residues. Germline-derived CDR1 and CDR2 are LNHDA and SQIVND (reference sequence). This CDR3 reads CASSTLSTGSYGYTF. DNA of the CDR3: TGTGCCAGTAGTACCCTCTCGACAGGCTCCTATGGCTACACCTTC.

V gene TRBV5-1 combines with J gene TRBJ1-5; possible D gene TRBD1, 6 bases. CDR3 size: 15 residues. In germline, CDR1 is SGHRS, CDR2 YFSETQ. V lost 4 bases and J lost 7, with 18 bases in between. CDR3 bases: TGCGCCAGCAGCCACAACAGGGCTGGGGACCAGCCCCAGCATTTT. Its translation: CASSHNRAGDQPQHF. Variable domain in full (rest from reference TRBV5-1 and TRBJ1-5): KAGVTQTPRYLIKTRGQQVTLSCSPISGHRSVSWYQQTPGQGLQFLFEYFSETQRNKGNFPGRFSGRQFSNSRSEMNVSTLELGDSALYLCASSHNRAGDQPQHFGDGTRLSIL.

This clone came up once. The chain combines TRBV18 with TRBJ2-7; the match to TRBD1 covers 12 bases. This CDR3 has 15 residues. Trimming cost V 6 bases and J 6 bases; bases outside gene matches: 9. Germline-derived CDR1 and CDR2 are KGHSH and LQKENI. CDR3 bases: TGTGCCAGCTCCCCGACCGGGACAGGGGGCCGCGAGCAGTACTTC. Translation gives CASSPTGTGGREQYF.

CDR3 sequence (DNA): TGCAGTGTAGCTAGTTATGAGCAGTTCTTC. Protein product: CSVASYEQFF. This chain links TRBV20-1 with TRBJ2-1; D call uncertain. CDR1 is DFQATT and CDR2 is SNEGSKA in the germline V gene (reference sequence). Trimming cost V 7 bases and J 8 bases, with 9 bases left between them. The CDR3 has 10 residues.

This chain uses TRBV7-2 with TRBJ2-1; 7 nucleotides line up with TRBD1. This CDR3 has 16 residues. With V trimmed by 4 bases and J by 10 bases, 16 bases remained unmatched. Germline-derived CDR1 and CDR2 are SGHTA and FQGNSA. CDR3 nucleotide sequence: TGTGCCAGCAGCTCAAAACCCTTAAACACAGGGGAAGAGCAGTTCTTC. Translated: CASSSKPLNTGEEQFF. Variable domain in full (rest from reference TRBV7-2 and TRBJ2-1): GAGVSQSPSNKVTEKGKDVELRCDPISGHTALYWYRQSLGQGLEFLIYFQGNSAPDKSGLPSDRFSAERTGGSVSTLTIQRTQQEDSAVYLCASSSKPLNTGEEQFFGPGTRLTVL.